The source of this TCR beta chain is a study of blood T cell repertoires in COVID-19. Overall study: The samples span acute and convalescent COVID-19 from the United States, Italy and Spain. PBMCs, B-cell-depleted T cells, or T cells provided the cDNA or gDNA that made up the material.

In the original processing: Amplification of reference gene primers provided the estimated nucleated cell counts. Repertoires were generated with immunoSEQ multiplex PCR, while TCRdb's copy carries only in-frame clones and drops some. V, J and clone size are taken as reported in that table, and D and trimming were inferred from the DNA itself. This table holds 20,000 or so clones, about 79% found once. The clonotype comes from a human donor in a cohort sampled during active COVID-19. What was sequenced was peripheral blood.

CDR3 DNA sequence: TGTGCCAGCAGCCCAACTACAGGGCGGGGCACAGATACGCAGTATTTT. This gives the protein CASSPTTGRGTDTQYF. This chain uses TRBV11-2 with TRBJ2-3; possible D gene TRBD1, 6 bases. The length of the CDR3 is 16 residues. The germline V gene encodes CDR1 SGHAT and CDR2 FQNNGV. V was shortened by 5 bases and J by 1 base, with 16 bases between the two germline ends. Variable domain in full (rest from reference TRBV11-2 and TRBJ2-3): EAGVAQSPRYKIIEKRQSVAFWCNPISGHATLYWYQQILGQGPKLLIQFQNNGVVDDSQLPKDRFSAERLKGVDSTLKIQPAKLEDSAVYLCASSPTTGRGTDTQYFGPGTRLTVL.